The subject of this entry is one T cell receptor beta chain. It has no known antigen specificity. The sample originates from a study of cytomegalovirus exposure and HLA in healthy donors (dated 2017 in TCRdb). About the full investigation: According to an earlier analysis of 450 to 650 of the donors, some 170 million T cells yielded 90 million to 140 million unique TCR beta sequences and around 300 Gb of sequence data. An early release covering 500 to 750 HLA-typed donors comprised around 300 gigabases of sequencing data and around 80 million unique TCR sequences. Of the roughly 390 genotyped donors, about 80% fell in the genetic ancestry cluster associated with self-reported Caucasian donors. The aim of the study was to test whether cataloging public T cell receptors could identify signatures of past pathogen exposure. The T cell repertoires of about 700 subjects were profiled by immunosequencing and related to cytomegalovirus serostatus. Along with the roughly 700-subject first cohort, a separate validation cohort of over 90 different subjects was used. To predict cytomegalovirus infection status, the study brought together high-throughput TCR immunosequencing, statistical association of individual TCRs with disease status, and machine learning. A later analysis re-examined previously published TCR beta repertoires from several hundred donors and added high-resolution HLA genotyping to investigate patterns of TCR occurrence. Rather than drawing on any new phenotypic data, the later analysis identified candidate immune exposures from TCR beta sequences and the way those sequences occurred across donors. To decide whether each TCR beta V gene segment behaved as functional or pseudogenic, an earlier analysis of approximately 600 of the donors relied on high-throughput TCR beta sequencing. Alongside the repertoire data, information on donor age, sex, ethnicity and CMV serostatus was compiled. A later genetic analysis took genome-wide SNP genotypes for 398 of the 666 donors and used that subset as a discovery cohort. All discovery cohort repertoires had been generated using a single sequencing platform. HLA typing covered class I and class II loci at four-digit resolution. The number of donors typed differed by locus, with roughly 629-640 for A, B, C, DRB1 and DQB1, more than 500 for DQA1, about 610 for DPA1, and 400 to 490 for DPB1. Five DR-DQ haplotypes were treated as single units for association and clustering because of strong linkage in the cohort. On average, around 200,000 unique TCR beta nucleotide sequences were sequenced per donor among a few hundred genotyped donors of the cohort, with around 19% of those sequences being non-productive.

The library was prepared using the immunoSEQ multiplex PCR assay. For the multiplex PCR, a mixture combining 60 forward primers for TCR Vbeta segments and 13 reverse primers for TCR Jbeta segments was used. The CDR3 region of rearranged TCR beta genes was amplified from genomic DNA by a multiplex PCR assay. The amplified TCR beta libraries were sequenced on the Illumina HiSeq System as 87-base-pair reads. Under the source paper's analysis protocol: A later analysis tallied around 80 million unique TCR beta chains across the 666 repertoires, and approximately 12 million of those chains were shared by two or more donors. A nearest-neighbor algorithm error-corrected the raw reads and collapsed the reads into unique sequences, merging closely related sequences to remove PCR and sequencing errors. Alignment of CDR3 sequences to IMGT reference sequences was used to assign V, D and J gene segments. For a sequence to be retained, a match of at least six nucleotides was required to both a V gene segment and a J gene segment. Rearrangements were classified as productive when the CDR3 lacked stop codons and remained in frame with V and J, and all other rearrangements were classified as non-productive. Following IMGT convention, CDR3 was defined as the stretch from the second conserved V-encoded cysteine up to the conserved J-encoded phenylalanine. The earlier analysis of about 500 of the donors excluded sequences that lacked an unambiguous match to a single V gene segment. An earlier analysis of fewer than 650 of the donors classified V segments as functional when productive rearrangements were above 56.7% and as segregating when the standard deviation between donors was above 5%. A statistical classification framework was developed to diagnose cytomegalovirus status using the catalog of TCR beta chain sequences. In a later analysis, TCR nucleotide sequences were compared against IMGT/GENE-DB human TR gene sequences so that V and J genes could be assigned. The TCRdist pipeline was used in a later analysis to assign CDR3 sequences and most-parsimonious VDJ recombination scenarios. In a later analysis, every TCR beta chain was defined by the combination of its CDR3 amino acid sequence and its V-gene family, and reads without a unique V-gene family were dropped. A later analysis removed roughly 590 highly shared, low-generation-probability nucleotide sequences to deal with suspected cross-contamination and a sequencing artifact. A later analysis calculated a clonal expansion index for each public chain from normalized within-repertoire ranks of inferred template counts. A later analysis computed generation probabilities with a VDJ recombination model fitted to out-of-frame rearrangements, and checked the results against IGoR. In a later analysis, TCR-TCR, TCR-HLA and TCR-CMV co-occurrence was scored with hypergeometric tests, and a repertoire-size bias correction was applied to TCR pairs. A later analysis estimated false discovery rates by permuting HLA or CMV assignments 20 times. A later analysis grouped co-occurring TCRs with DBSCAN, adding TCRdist sequence similarity when clustering within HLA-allele-positive subsets. Repertoires with fewer than 30,000 or more than 120,000 public chains, plus five repertoires with anomalous nucleotide sharing, were excluded from co-occurrence clustering. The table was pulled from immuneACCESS by TCRdb, which kept in-frame rearrangements only. Such tables lose some clones; where checked, under half of the loss comes from unresolved V genes, and the rest has no known cause. V and J calls and clone size are those listed in that table; D and trimming were worked out from the DNA. The record for this sample contains around 51,000 clones. The top ten clones comprise 25% to 30% of the sample.

General study outcomes and caveats: In a later genetic analysis, fewer N-insertions in productive TCRs were reported among donors in an Asian-associated ancestry cluster than the roughly 700-donor mean. Some IMGT-functional V segments, including TRBV6-2 and TRBV6-3, could not be told apart with the 87-base-pair reads, so those segments were excluded. In the study, approximately 150 TCR beta chains were listed as associated with cytomegalovirus. A further reported finding was that TCR beta sequences accurately predicted the HLA-A and HLA-B alleles for most subjects in the first cohort. In an earlier analysis of some 550 of the donors, most TCR beta V segments were observed in productive rearrangements about 90% or about 30% of the time, broadly matching IMGT annotations. In a later analysis, most CMV-associated TCR beta chains were found to appear HLA-restricted, with HLA associations seemingly driven largely by CMV exposure. In a later analysis, several top co-occurrence clusters were reported to appear linked to parvovirus B19, influenza, CMV and Epstein-Barr virus. Because some donors lacked HLA typing at each locus, the association tests relied only on the typed subset. The sequencing pipeline was judged likely to have produced a cluster of highly shared sequence variants as a technical artifact. In a later analysis, the rate of TCR association differed among HLA loci, with DRB1 alleles having the most associated TCRs and HLA-C alleles having the fewest. In a later analysis, HLA-associated TCR beta chains were found to be more clonally expanded and to have lower generation probabilities than equally common non-associated chains. This cohort had only TCR beta chains sequenced, and the lack of alpha or paired-chain data limited which features could be detected. Sequencing depth was assumed to be roughly uniform across donors in the presence/absence analyses, though that assumption may not hold. Cytomegalovirus status was reported to be diagnosed by the classifier with high specificity and sensitivity in both the original and validation cohorts. Specific HLA alleles were associated with more than 15,000 TCR beta sequences at a false discovery rate of 0.05 in a later analysis. Most TCR sequences were observed very rarely across donors, whereas some public TCRs were present in many individuals. Linkage disequilibrium might explain the correlated functional status among segregating V segments, but an unknown experimental factor could not be ruled out. When HLA alleles, especially DR and DQ, strongly co-occurred, TCR associations were difficult to assign to individual alleles. The earlier analysis of 587 of the donors excluded roughly 16 rarely observed V segments, including chromosome 9 orphons, because counts were too low. In a later genetic analysis, a missense DCLRE1C variant was associated with V-gene and J-gene trimming of TCR beta chains, and the association was replicated in an independent cohort. Immune exposure information for the cohort was limited to CMV serostatus. In vitro tests confirmed that three of the cytomegalovirus-associated TCR beta chains recognize cytomegalovirus antigens. It was suggested by the authors that the approach could potentially be generalized to other disease states and immunological phenotypes.

The trim is 0 bases for V and 11 bases for J, with a gap of 17 bases between the germline ends. Including cysteine and phenylalanine, the CDR3 has 15 amino acids. Only the CDR3 DNA is retained, 45 bases long and in frame from the first base. CDR1 and CDR2 were assigned from the germline V gene (reference sequence) as LNHNV and YYDKDF. The cohort consisted of approximately 690 healthy bone marrow donors. At the time of sampling, every cohort member was nominally healthy, though immune exposures that went unrecorded were likely present. The donor was CMV seropositive and was included in the group of 289 seropositive cohort members. Each donor provided a peripheral blood sample, and peripheral blood mononuclear cells were used for TCR beta sequencing. The Qiagen DNeasy Blood Extraction Kit was used to extract genomic DNA from the blood cell samples.

This TCR came from a man aged 35 to 55 in good health and CMV-seropositive. The receptor chain draws on TRBV15 and TRBJ2-1; the D gene identity is not certain. The sequenced sample consisted of PBMCs. DNA sequence: TGTGCCACCAGCAGAGATCTAGGAACATGGCAGCAGCAGTTCTTC. Its protein reads: CATSRDLGTWQQQFF.